The rows below give T cell receptor beta chains drawn from one sample of a study of cytomegalovirus exposure and HLA in healthy donors. Libraries were prepared by immunoSEQ multiplex PCR; TCRdb keeps only in-frame clonotypes and omits some of them. This sample has about 160,000 clones; roughly 80% occur once, and the top ten carry about 4.5%. Material for sequencing was PBMCs. These receptors were taken from a man aged 35 to 55 in good health and CMV-seronegative. Each CDR3 is given with its conserved first and last residue. D genes are given only for firm matches. Clone sizes are given selectively: once, few, many, or a class where the clone is expanded.

d_call | j_call | v_call | clone_size | cdr3_nt | cdr3_aa
. | TRBJ2-7 | TRBV5-6 | . | TGTGCCAGCAGCTCAGGTCCTAGGGGCTACGAGCAGTACTTC | CASSSGPRGYEQYF
. | TRBJ2-7 | TRBV7-6 | . | TGTGCCAGCAGCTTATACAGGAACTACGAGCAGTACTTC | CASSLYRNYEQYF
TRBD1 | TRBJ2-2 | TRBV5-1 | . | TGCGCCAGCAGCTTGGACACAGGGGTAGGGGCCGGGGAGCTGTTTTTT | CASSLDTGVGAGELFF
TRBD2 | TRBJ2-1 | TRBV5-1 | . | TGCGCCAGCAGCTTGCCTAGCGGGGGGTACAATGAGCAGTTCTTC | CASSLPSGGYNEQFF
TRBD1 | TRBJ2-3 | TRBV6-1 | . | TGTGCCAGCAGTGCAGACAGGGGTTTGCAGTATTTT | CASSADRGLQYF
. | TRBJ1-3 | TRBV30 | . | TGTGCCTGGAGTATTTCACGGAACACCATATATTTT | CAWSISRNTIYF
. | TRBJ1-2 | TRBV2 | . | TGTGCCAGCAGCCGGACAGCCCTCTATGGCTACACCTTC | CASSRTALYGYTF
TRBD2 | TRBJ2-2 | TRBV13 | . | TGTGCCAGCAGTCGGGAGGAGCGGGTGATGACCGGGGAGCTGTTTTTT | CASSREERVMTGELFF
. | TRBJ1-1 | TRBV7-9 | . | TGTGCCAGCAACTCCGACGGCCTGACACCACTGAGCACTGAAGCTTTCTTT | CASNSDGLTPLSTEAFF
. | TRBJ2-2 | TRBV7-9 | . | TGTGCCAGCAGCTTTTTACCCCCAGGGGCCGGGGAGCTGTTTTTT | CASSFLPPGAGELFF
TRBD1 | TRBJ2-1 | TRBV30 | . | TGTGCCTGGAGTGCGCAGGGGGCCGACAATGAGCAGTTCTTC | CAWSAQGADNEQFF
TRBD1 | TRBJ1-6 | TRBV30 | . | TGTGCCTGGATTGGGACAGTTGATAATTCACCCCTCCACTTT | CAWIGTVDNSPLHF
TRBD1 | TRBJ1-6 | TRBV6-1 | . | TGTGCCAGCAAGGATGACAGGGGTAATTCACCCCTCCACTTT | CASKDDRGNSPLHF
. | TRBJ1-1 | TRBV7-2 | . | TGTGCCAGCAGCTTCGTAGGGGACACTGAAGCTTTCTTT | CASSFVGDTEAFF
. | TRBJ2-7 | TRBV9 | . | TGTGCCAGCAGCAGCTACGGGGTGGGGTACGAGCAGTACTTC | CASSSYGVGYEQYF
TRBD1 | TRBJ2-7 | TRBV7-6 | few | TGTGCCAGCAGCTTAACCGGGACAGGAAACGACGAGCAGTACTTC | CASSLTGTGNDEQYF
. | TRBJ2-1 | TRBV19 | . | TGTGCCAGTAGTGGGGGGTACAATGAGCAGTTCTTC | CASSGGYNEQFF
. | TRBJ1-4 | TRBV6-1 | . | TGTGCCAGCAGACAGGGCACTAATGAAAAACTGTTTTTT | CASRQGTNEKLFF
TRBD2 | TRBJ2-3 | TRBV4-1 | . | TGCGCCAGCAGCCAAGAATTAGCGGGGGGTCGGGGTACGCAGTATTTT | CASSQELAGGRGTQYF
. | TRBJ2-1 | TRBV6-4 | . | TGTGCCAGCAGTGACTCCGGTGCAGGGGCCAATGAGCAGTTCTTC | CASSDSGAGANEQFF
. | TRBJ1-6 | TRBV27 | once | TGTGCCAGCAGTATCTACAGGGAACTTAATTCACCCCTCCACTTT | CASSIYRELNSPLHF
. | TRBJ2-7 | TRBV25-1 | . | TGTGCCAGCAGTGAATGGGCAGGGAACTACGAGCAGTACTTC | CASSEWAGNYEQYF
TRBD2 | TRBJ2-5 | TRBV7-3 | . | TGTGCCAGCAGCTTAATGGGCGGGGGGGCCGCAGAGACCCAGTACTTC | CASSLMGGGAAETQYF
. | TRBJ2-5 | TRBV2 | . | TGTGCCAGCAAGGACACCGTCCAAGAGACCCAGTACTTC | CASKDTVQETQYF
. | TRBJ1-5 | TRBV4-3 | . | TGCGCCAGCAGCCAAGTTTCAGGTCAGCCCCAGCATTTT | CASSQVSGQPQHF
TRBD1 | TRBJ1-5 | TRBV7-9 | . | TGTGCCAGCAGTCCTTATACCGGGACAGGAAATTTGAATCAGCCCCAGCATTTT | CASSPYTGTGNLNQPQHF
. | TRBJ1-2 | TRBV28 | . | TGTGCCAGCACCCCGGGAGGAGTTTATGGCTACACCTTC | CASTPGGVYGYTF
. | TRBJ1-4 | TRBV19 | . | TGTGCCAGCTCTTTTTCACGGAATGAAAAACTGTTTTTT | CASSFSRNEKLFF
TRBD1 | TRBJ2-3 | TRBV4-1 | . | TGCGCCAGCAGCCAAGTGACAGGGGATGAGAGCACAGATACGCAGTATTTT | CASSQVTGDESTDTQYF
. | TRBJ1-6 | TRBV10-3 | . | TGTGCCATCCTGGGGGGGGACTCCTATAATTCACCCCTCCACTTT | CAILGGDSYNSPLHF
TRBD2 | TRBJ2-3 | TRBV5-1 | . | TGCGCCAGCGGCCTAGCGGGGACTAGCACAGATACGCAGTATTTT | CASGLAGTSTDTQYF
. | TRBJ2-7 | TRBV11-3 | . | TGTGCCAGCAGCTTAGTACAGGGCGAGCAGTACTTC | CASSLVQGEQYF
TRBD2 | TRBJ2-1 | TRBV7-9 | . | TGTTCCAGCAGCTCGGGACTAGACAATGAGCAGTTCTTC | CSSSSGLDNEQFF
. | TRBJ1-4 | TRBV7-9 | few | TGTGCCAGCAGCTTAATCAGCGGGACCACGAATGAAAAACTGTTTTTT | CASSLISGTTNEKLFF
. | TRBJ1-4 | TRBV4-2 | . | TGTGCCAGCCGAGGTATGACCGGGGAAAAACTGTTTTTT | CASRGMTGEKLFF
. | TRBJ2-5 | TRBV2 | . | TGTGCCAGCAGTGAGTTGGGGCCTGGGCGGTACCAAGAGACCCAGTACTTC | CASSELGPGRYQETQYF
. | TRBJ2-2 | TRBV30 | once | TGTGCCTGGAGTGTAGGGCAGGGAGGCAGCACCGGGGAGCTGTTTTTT | CAWSVGQGGSTGELFF
. | TRBJ1-5 | TRBV21-1 | . | TGTGCCAGCAGCAAAGCGGGACAGGGGATTTTTAGGCGTCAGCCCCAGCATTTT | CASSKAGQGIFRRQPQHF
. | TRBJ2-2 | TRBV5-1 | . | TGCGCCAGCAGCTTGGGCAGGGGCACCGGGGAGCTGTTTTTT | CASSLGRGTGELFF
. | TRBJ2-5 | TRBV11-2 | . | TGTGCCAGCAGATCGGGATTAGAAGAGACCCAGTACTTC | CASRSGLEETQYF
TRBD1 | TRBJ1-2 | TRBV25-1 | . | TGTGCCAGCAATGCAGGGGGAAGAGGCTATGGCTACACCTTC | CASNAGGRGYGYTF